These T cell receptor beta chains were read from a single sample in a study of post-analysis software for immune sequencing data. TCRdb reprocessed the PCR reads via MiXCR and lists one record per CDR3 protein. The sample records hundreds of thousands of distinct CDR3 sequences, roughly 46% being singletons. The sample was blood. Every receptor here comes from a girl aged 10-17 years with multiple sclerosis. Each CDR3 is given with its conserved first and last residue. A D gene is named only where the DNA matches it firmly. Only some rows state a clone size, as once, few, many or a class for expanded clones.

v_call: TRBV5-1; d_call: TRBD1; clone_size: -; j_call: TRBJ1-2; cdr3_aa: CASCPTGDYGYTF; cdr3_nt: TGCGCCAGCTGCCCGACAGGGGACTATGGCTACACCTTC
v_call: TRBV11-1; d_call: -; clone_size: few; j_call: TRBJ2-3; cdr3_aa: CASSSRGLRDTQYF; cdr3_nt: TGTGCCAGCAGCTCCCGGGGCCTTCGCGATACGCAGTATTTT
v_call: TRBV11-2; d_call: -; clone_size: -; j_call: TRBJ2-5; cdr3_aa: CASRPGNQETQYF; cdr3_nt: TGTGCCAGCCGACCGGGGAACCAAGAGACCCAGTACTTC
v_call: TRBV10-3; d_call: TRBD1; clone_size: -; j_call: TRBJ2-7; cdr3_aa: CAISGDSSYEQYF; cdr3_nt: TGTGCCATCAGTGGGGACAGTTCCTACGAGCAGTACTTC
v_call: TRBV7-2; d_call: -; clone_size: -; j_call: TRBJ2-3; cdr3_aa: CASSLDPSEARGTQYF; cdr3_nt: TGTGCCAGCAGCTTAGATCCTAGCGAGGCGAGGGGTACGCAGTATTTT
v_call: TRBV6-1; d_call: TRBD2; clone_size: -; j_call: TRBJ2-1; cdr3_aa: CASSGTGLAAYNEQFF; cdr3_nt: TGTGCCAGCAGTGGGACGGGACTAGCGGCATACAATGAGCAGTTCTTC
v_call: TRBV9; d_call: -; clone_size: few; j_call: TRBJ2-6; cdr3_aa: CASSERLGPGANVLTF; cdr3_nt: TGTGCCAGCAGCGAGCGATTGGGCCCTGGGGCCAACGTCCTGACTTTC
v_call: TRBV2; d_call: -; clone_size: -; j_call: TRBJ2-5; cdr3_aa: CASSEGVSVRSRYEKETQYF; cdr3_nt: TGTGCCAGCAGTGAAGGCGTTTCAGTTAGGTCGCGTTATGAAAAAGAGACCCAGTACTTC
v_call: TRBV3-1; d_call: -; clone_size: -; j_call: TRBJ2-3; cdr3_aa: CASSQEGVGGRTDTQYF; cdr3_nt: TGTGCCAGCAGCCAAGAAGGGGTCGGGGGCCGCACAGATACGCAGTATTTT
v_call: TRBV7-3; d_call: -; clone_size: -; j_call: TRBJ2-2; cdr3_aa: CASSPSGSGVRQELFF; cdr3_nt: TGTGCCAGCAGCCCGTCCGGGTCGGGAGTACGTCAAGAGCTGTTTTTT
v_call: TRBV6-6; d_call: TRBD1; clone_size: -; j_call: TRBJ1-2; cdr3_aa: CASSWALTGRGYTF; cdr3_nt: TGTGCCAGCAGTTGGGCACTGACAGGGCGCGGCTACACCTTC
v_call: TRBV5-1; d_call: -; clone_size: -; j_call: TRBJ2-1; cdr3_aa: CASSSLIRGLGDNEQFF; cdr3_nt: TGCGCCAGCAGTTCCCTTATCCGGGGGCTCGGAGACAATGAGCAGTTCTTC
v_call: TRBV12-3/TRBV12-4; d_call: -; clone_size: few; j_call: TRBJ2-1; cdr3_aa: CASSPQGWHEQFF; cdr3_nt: TGTGCCAGCAGTCCGCAGGGTTGGCATGAGCAGTTCTTC
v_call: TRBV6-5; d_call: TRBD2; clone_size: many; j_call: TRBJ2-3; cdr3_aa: CASRAGGIGDTQYF; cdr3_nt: TGTGCCAGCAGGGCGGGAGGGATAGGAGATACGCAGTATTTT
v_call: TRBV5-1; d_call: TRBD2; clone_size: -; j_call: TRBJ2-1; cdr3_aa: CASSPDTTGLAGAHEQFF; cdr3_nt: TGCGCCAGCAGCCCCGACACGACGGGACTAGCGGGAGCACATGAGCAGTTCTTC
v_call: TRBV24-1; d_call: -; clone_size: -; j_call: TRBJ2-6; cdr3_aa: CATGGSAGDSGANVLTF; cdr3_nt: TGTGCCACCGGGGGATCGGCAGGGGACTCTGGGGCCAACGTCCTGACTTTC
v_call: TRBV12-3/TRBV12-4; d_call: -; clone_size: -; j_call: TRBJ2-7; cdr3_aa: CASQFLGGPYEQYF; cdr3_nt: TGTGCCAGCCAATTCCTGGGGGGCCCCTACGAGCAGTACTTC
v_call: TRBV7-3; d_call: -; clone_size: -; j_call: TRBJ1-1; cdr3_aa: CASSLGPRGTEAFF; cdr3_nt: TGTGCCAGCAGCTTAGGCCCCAGGGGCACTGAAGCTTTCTTT
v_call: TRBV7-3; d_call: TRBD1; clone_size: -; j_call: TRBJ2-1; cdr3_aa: CASSFTPGQGYNEQFF; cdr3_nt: TGTGCCAGCAGCTTCACCCCGGGACAGGGGTACAATGAGCAGTTCTTC
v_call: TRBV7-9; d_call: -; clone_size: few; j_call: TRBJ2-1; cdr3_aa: CASSLWPRSSYNEQFF; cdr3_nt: TGTGCCAGCAGCTTATGGCCGCGGAGCTCCTACAATGAGCAGTTCTTC
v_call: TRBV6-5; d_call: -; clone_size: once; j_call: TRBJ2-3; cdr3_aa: CASTSGGAGTDTQYF; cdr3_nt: TGTGCCAGCACTTCGGGCGGGGCCGGCACAGATACGCAGTATTTT
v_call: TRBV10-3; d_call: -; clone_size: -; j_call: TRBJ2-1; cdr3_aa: CAISLGSYNGQFF; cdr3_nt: TGTGCCATCAGTCTAGGGTCCTACAATGGGCAGTTCTTC
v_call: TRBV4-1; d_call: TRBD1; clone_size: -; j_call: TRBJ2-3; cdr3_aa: CASSPGQGLWADTQYF; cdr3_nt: TGCGCCAGCAGCCCCGGACAGGGATTGTGGGCAGATACGCAGTATTTT
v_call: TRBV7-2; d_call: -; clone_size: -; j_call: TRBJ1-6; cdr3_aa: CASSLVQTPNSPLHF; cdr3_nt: TGTGCCAGCAGCTTAGTACAGACCCCTAATTCACCCCTCCACTTT
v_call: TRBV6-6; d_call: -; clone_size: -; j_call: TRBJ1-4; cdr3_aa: CASSYSKRGLNEKLFF; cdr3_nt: TGTGCCAGCAGTTACTCGAAACGAGGCTTAAATGAAAAACTGTTTTTT
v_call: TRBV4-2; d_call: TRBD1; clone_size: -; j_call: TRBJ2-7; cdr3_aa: CASNLRQGVSYEQYF; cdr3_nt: TGTGCCAGCAACCTCCGACAGGGGGTAAGCTACGAGCAGTACTTC
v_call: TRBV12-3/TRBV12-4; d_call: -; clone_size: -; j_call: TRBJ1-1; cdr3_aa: CASSPNTEAFF; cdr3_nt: TGTGCCAGCAGCCCCAACACTGAAGCTTTCTTT
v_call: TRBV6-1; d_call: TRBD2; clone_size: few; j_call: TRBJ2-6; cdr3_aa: CASSGTSAFSGANVLTF; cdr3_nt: TGTGCCAGCAGCGGGACTAGCGCGTTCTCTGGGGCCAACGTCCTGACTTTC
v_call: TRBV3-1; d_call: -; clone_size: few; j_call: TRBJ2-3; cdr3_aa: CASSQGARSTDTQYF; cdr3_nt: TGTGCCAGCAGCCAAGGGGCACGAAGCACAGATACGCAGTATTTT
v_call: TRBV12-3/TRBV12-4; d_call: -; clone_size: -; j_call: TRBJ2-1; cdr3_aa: CASSKLDSYNEQFF; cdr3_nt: TGTGCCAGCAGCAAACTAGACTCCTACAATGAGCAGTTCTTC
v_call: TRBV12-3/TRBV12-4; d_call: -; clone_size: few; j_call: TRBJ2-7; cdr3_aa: CASTDAFDEQYF; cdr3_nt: TGTGCCAGCACCGATGCTTTTGACGAGCAGTACTTC
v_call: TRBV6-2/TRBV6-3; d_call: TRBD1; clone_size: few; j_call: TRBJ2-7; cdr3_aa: CASRLQGAGTYEQYF; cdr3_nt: TGTGCCAGCAGATTGCAGGGGGCCGGAACCTACGAGCAGTACTTC
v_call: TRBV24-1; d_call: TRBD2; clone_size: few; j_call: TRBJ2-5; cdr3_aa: CATSDGGLAGQETQYF; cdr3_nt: TGTGCCACCAGTGATGGGGGACTAGCGGGCCAAGAGACCCAGTACTTC
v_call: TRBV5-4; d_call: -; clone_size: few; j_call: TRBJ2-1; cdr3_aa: CASSLVLNNEQFF; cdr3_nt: TGTGCCAGCAGCTTGGTCCTGAACAATGAGCAGTTCTTC
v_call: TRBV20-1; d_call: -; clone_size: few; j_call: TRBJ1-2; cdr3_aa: CSASRAGPYGYTF; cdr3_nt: TGCAGTGCTAGCCGTGCGGGGCCTTATGGCTACACCTTC
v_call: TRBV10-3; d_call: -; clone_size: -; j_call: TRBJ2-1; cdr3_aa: CAISEQGAGYNEQFF; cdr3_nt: TGTGCCATCAGTGAACAGGGCGCGGGATACAATGAGCAGTTCTTC
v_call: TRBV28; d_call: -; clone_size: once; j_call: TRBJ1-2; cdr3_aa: CASSLGTLSGYGYTF; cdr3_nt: TGTGCCAGCAGTTTAGGGACCCTAAGTGGCTATGGCTACACCTTC
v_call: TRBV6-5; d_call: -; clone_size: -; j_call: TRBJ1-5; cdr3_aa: CASSNGGNQPQHF; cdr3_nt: TGTGCCAGCAGTAACGGGGGCAATCAGCCCCAGCATTTT
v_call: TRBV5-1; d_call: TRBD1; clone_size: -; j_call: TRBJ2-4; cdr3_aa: CASSYGTAAKNIQYF; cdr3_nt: TGCGCCAGCAGCTATGGGACAGCGGCCAAAAACATTCAGTACTTC
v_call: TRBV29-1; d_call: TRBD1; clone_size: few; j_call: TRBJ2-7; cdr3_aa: CSVEAGQGYEQYF; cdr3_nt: TGCAGCGTTGAAGCGGGACAGGGATACGAGCAGTACTTC
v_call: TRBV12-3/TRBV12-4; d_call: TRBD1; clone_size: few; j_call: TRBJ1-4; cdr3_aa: CASSVRDRGEKLFF; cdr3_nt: TGTGCCAGCAGTGTCCGGGACAGGGGTGAAAAACTGTTTTTT
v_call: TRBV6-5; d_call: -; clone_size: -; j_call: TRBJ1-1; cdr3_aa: CASRRQDYTEAFF; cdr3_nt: TGTGCCAGCAGGCGACAGGATTACACTGAAGCTTTCTTT
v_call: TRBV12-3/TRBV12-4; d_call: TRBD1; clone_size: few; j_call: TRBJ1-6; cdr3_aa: CASSFGDRVVSPLHF; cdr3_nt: TGTGCCAGCAGTTTTGGAGACAGGGTTGTCTCACCCCTCCACTTT
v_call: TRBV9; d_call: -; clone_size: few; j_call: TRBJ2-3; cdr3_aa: CASSVEGTDTQYF; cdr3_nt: TGTGCCAGCAGCGTAGAGGGCACAGATACGCAGTATTTT
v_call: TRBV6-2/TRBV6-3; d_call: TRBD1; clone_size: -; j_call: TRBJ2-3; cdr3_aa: CASSYRDRGADTQYF; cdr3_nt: TGTGCCAGCAGTTACCGCGACAGGGGGGCGGATACGCAGTATTTT
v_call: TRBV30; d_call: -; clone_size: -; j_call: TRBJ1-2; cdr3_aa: CAWSPLGQGPGYTF; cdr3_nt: TGTGCCTGGAGCCCATTGGGGCAGGGTCCGGGCTACACCTTC
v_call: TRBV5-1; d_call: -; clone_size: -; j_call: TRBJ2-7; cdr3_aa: CASTQTYEQYF; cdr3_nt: TGCGCCAGCACCCAGACCTACGAGCAGTACTTC
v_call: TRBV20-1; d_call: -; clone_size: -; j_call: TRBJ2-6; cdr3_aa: CSAREGATGANVLTF; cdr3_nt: TGCAGTGCTAGAGAGGGGGCAACGGGGGCCAACGTCCTGACTTTC
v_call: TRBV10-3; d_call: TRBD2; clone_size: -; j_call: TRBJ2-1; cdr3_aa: CAISGGLAGGNEQFF; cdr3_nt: TGTGCCATCAGTGGGGGACTAGCGGGGGGAAATGAGCAGTTCTTC
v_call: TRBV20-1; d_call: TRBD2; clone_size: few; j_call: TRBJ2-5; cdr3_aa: CSASPTSGRASEETQYF; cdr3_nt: TGCAGTGCTAGCCCGACTAGCGGGAGGGCCTCGGAAGAGACCCAGTACTTC
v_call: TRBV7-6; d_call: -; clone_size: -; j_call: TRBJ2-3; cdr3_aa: CASSLERGDTTQYF; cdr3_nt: TGTGCCAGCAGCCTAGAGAGAGGGGATACTACGCAGTATTTT
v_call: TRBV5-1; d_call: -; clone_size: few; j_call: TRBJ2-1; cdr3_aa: CASSLVWVTNEQFF; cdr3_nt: TGCGCCAGCAGCTTGGTATGGGTTACCAATGAGCAGTTCTTC
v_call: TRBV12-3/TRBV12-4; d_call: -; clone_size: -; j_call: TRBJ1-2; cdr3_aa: CASSFRVKDGYTF; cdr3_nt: TGTGCCAGCAGTTTCCGGGTTAAAGATGGCTACACCTTC
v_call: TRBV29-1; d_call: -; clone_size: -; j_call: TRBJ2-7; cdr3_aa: CSVVSDEYEQYF; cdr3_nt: TGCAGCGTTGTGAGTGATGAGTACGAGCAGTACTTC
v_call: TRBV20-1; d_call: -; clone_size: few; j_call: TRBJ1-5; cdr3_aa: CSAATGNNQPQHF; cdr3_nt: TGCAGTGCGGCCACAGGGAACAATCAGCCCCAGCATTTT